This TCR beta chain was recovered during a study of post-analysis software for immune sequencing data. Study-level information: Patients with relapsing-remitting, secondary progressive and progressive-relapsing multiple sclerosis courses were all represented. Findings and limits, study-wide: Same-batch samples co-clustered strongly by F measure. There was significantly lower normalized Chao1 diversity in multiple sclerosis patients than in controls.

cDNA libraries for TCR beta contained unique molecular identifiers. Input amounts of roughly 1 to 10 million T cells were used. These gave some 500,000 cDNA molecules, so each molecule approximated one T cell. TCRdb re-called the PCR reads through MiXCR, storing one row per CDR3 protein. Seen here are roughly 800,000 distinct CDR3 sequences, around 45% observed once, and the top ten hold just under 5%. Turning to this clonotype: Its antigen remains unknown.

The TCR originated in a girl between 5 and 17 years old with multiple sclerosis. Source material: blood.

CDR3 in amino acids: CASSLQRGPSGNNEQFF. The DNA of the CDR3 is TGTGCCAGCAGCCTCCAAAGGGGGCCTAGCGGAAACAATGAGCAGTTCTTC. The chain carries TRBV4-2 and TRBJ2-1; D is tentatively TRBD1 or TRBD2 (7 bases each). There are 17 residues in the CDR3. Germline V CDR1 and CDR2: LGHNA, YNFKEQ. Trimming removed 4 bases from V and 5 bases from J, with 21 bases in between.